One and the same sample provided the 22 T cell receptor beta chains below, sequenced in a study of cytomegalovirus exposure and HLA in healthy donors. Vbeta (60) and Jbeta (13) primers were used in the PCR. Sequenced by immunoSEQ multiplex PCR; TCRdb stores in-frame clones only, minus some. There are some 130,000 clones in the sample; around four fifths occur only once, and around 11% lies in the top ten. The specimen was PBMCs. The receptors stem from a male donor in good health and CMV-seropositive.

V and J are TRBV9 and TRBJ2-7; 9 bases agree with TRBD2. J lost 1 base, V lost 4 bases, and 6 bases had no gene match. Germline loops: CDR1 SGDLS, CDR2 YYNGEE. This CDR3 has 15 amino acids. The CDR3 spells CASSFRLADSYEQYF. The CDR3 coding sequence is TGTGCCAGCAGCTTCAGACTAGCGGATTCCTACGAGCAGTACTTC.

The rearrangement links TRBV5-6 to TRBJ1-5; 9 positions match TRBD1. The junction had 8 bases not matched to a gene; V was cut back by 5 bases and J by 5 bases. Germline-derived CDR1 and CDR2 are SGHDT and YYEEEE. CDR3 length equals 15 residues. CDR3 region: CASSILQGAHQPQHF. CDR3 nucleotide sequence: TGTGCCAGCAGTATATTACAGGGGGCCCATCAGCCCCAGCATTTT.

J is TRBJ2-7 and V is TRBV19; 7 nucleotides match TRBD1. The CDR3 length is 14 residues. V was clipped by 5 bases and J by 3 bases; unmatched bases: 7. Germline loops: CDR1 LNHDA, CDR2 SQIVND (reference sequence). CDR3 DNA: TGTGCCAGTAGTTCTCGACAGGGTGGCTACGAGCAGTACTTC. It encodes CASSSRQGGYEQYF.

The chain uses TRBV9 and TRBJ2-1; D is undetermined. The CDR3 has 12 residues. V shed 4 bases and J shed 4 bases, with 6 bases lying between them. CDR1 and CDR2 (germline): SGDLS, YYNGEE. CDR3 DNA: TGTGCCAGCAGCTCGAGATACAATGAGCAGTTCTTC. Its translation: CASSSRYNEQFF.

The chain joins TRBV27 to TRBJ2-2, with 8 positions matching TRBD2. This CDR3 region has 16 residues. Germline V gene lookup returns CDR1 MNHEY and CDR2 SMNVEV (reference sequence). V was clipped by 3 bases and J by 4 bases; unmatched bases: 7. CDR3 region: CASSFSAGVSTGELFF. As DNA, the CDR3 is TGTGCCAGCAGTTTTTCAGCGGGAGTGAGCACCGGGGAGCTGTTTTTT.

The V and J genes are TRBV10-3 and TRBJ2-3; 11 bases are shared with TRBD2. CDR3 length equals 16 residues. Germline CDR1 and CDR2: ENHRY and SYGVKD. V was clipped by 6 bases and J by 6 bases; unmatched bases: 11. The CDR3 spells CAISDATSGTGDTQYF. The CDR3 DNA reads as TGTGCCATCAGCGATGCGACTAGCGGGACAGGGGATACGCAGTATTTT.

The V call is TRBV11-2, the J call TRBJ2-3, with D maybe TRBD1 (6 bases). V lost 1 base to trimming and J lost 3 bases, with 14 bases between them. The germline gives CDR1 SGHAT, CDR2 FQNNGV. CDR3 size: 16 residues. The CDR3 spells CASSLGAGQRTDTQYF. CDR3 nucleotides: TGTGCCAGCAGCTTAGGGGCCGGACAGAGAACAGATACGCAGTATTTT. The whole variable domain, filled in from reference TRBV11-2 and TRBJ2-3, reads EAGVAQSPRYKIIEKRQSVAFWCNPISGHATLYWYQQILGQGPKLLIQFQNNGVVDDSQLPKDRFSAERLKGVDSTLKIQPAKLEDSAVYLCASSLGAGQRTDTQYFGPGTRLTVL.

The chain has TRBV28 and TRBJ1-2; D gene ambiguous. The CDR3 contains 17 residues. V lost 5 bases and J 0 bases, leaving 19 bases between the germline ends. Looked up from germline, CDR1 is MDHEN and CDR2 is SYDVKM. The DNA for the CDR3 is TGTGCCAGCAGTCCCAACAAACCCGACACCTCTAACTATGGCTACACCTTC. It specifies CASSPNKPDTSNYGYTF.

The chain couples TRBV6-1 to TRBJ2-5, with 10 bases fitting TRBD1. The ends lost 2 bases at V and 4 bases at J; junction bases unmatched: 7. Germline values: CDR1 MNHNS, CDR2 SASEGT. The CDR3 length is 16 residues. This chain's CDR3 is CASSEWDRGRGETQYF. DNA for the CDR3: TGTGCCAGCAGTGAATGGGACAGGGGTAGAGGAGAGACCCAGTACTTC.

The chain has TRBV30 and TRBJ1-3, with a possible D match to TRBD1 (5 bases). CDR3 length: 15 amino acids. Germline values: CDR1 GTSNPN, CDR2 SVGIG (reference sequence). Trimming stripped 3 bases from V and 4 bases from J, with 16 bases between. In nucleotides, the CDR3 is TGTGCCTGGAGGCTAGGCGGGGGAAGAGGAAACACCATATATTTT. It specifies CAWRLGGGRGNTIYF.

This chain links TRBV6-5 with TRBJ2-1; maybe TRBD2 (6 bases). V shed 4 bases and J shed 8 bases, with 12 bases lying between them. This CDR3 comprises 13 residues. Germline CDR1 is MNHEY and CDR2 is SVGAGI. CDR3 sequence: CASSSGLRYEQFF. The CDR3 nucleotides read TGTGCCAGCAGTTCGGGACTTCGGTATGAGCAGTTCTTC.

The table lists this clone with a count of one. The CDR3, as DNA: TGTGCCAGCAGTTACTCCCGGACAGACTCTGGAAACACCATATATTTT. Protein sequence: CASSYSRTDSGNTIYF. The rearrangement uses TRBV6-5 and TRBJ1-3, with D perhaps matching TRBD1 (6 bases). Germline assignment: CDR1 MNHEY and CDR2 SVGAGI. V gave up 0 bases and J gave up 0 bases, with 9 bases separating them. The CDR3 has 16 residues.

The chain carries TRBV6-5 and TRBJ2-7; 12 nucleotides align to TRBD2. In germline, CDR1 is MNHEY, CDR2 SVGAGI. The CDR3 covers 14 residues. The V and J ends lost 6 bases and 2 bases, in that order; junction bases with no gene match: 2. CDR3 residues: CASRGLAGPYEQYF. The CDR3 DNA reads TGTGCCAGCAGAGGACTAGCGGGACCCTACGAGCAGTACTTC.

The chain joins TRBV9 to TRBJ2-2, with TRBD2 matching 10 bases. This CDR3 is 17 amino acids long. In germline, CDR1 is SGDLS, CDR2 YYNGEE. V shed 0 bases and J 4 bases; nucleotides not matched to a gene: 6. The CDR3 sequence: CASSVGAGGPGTGELFF. The CDR3 DNA reads TGTGCCAGCAGCGTAGGAGCGGGAGGGCCGGGCACCGGGGAGCTGTTTTTT.

The rearrangement uses TRBV5-1 and TRBJ2-7, with TRBD1 matching over 9 bases. V was pared by 0 bases and J by 6 bases, with 4 bases of the junction left unmatched. CDR3 length equals 14 residues. From germline, CDR1 is SGHRS and CDR2 YFSETQ. CDR3 sequence reads: CASSLDGTGREQYF. The CDR3 bases are TGCGCCAGCAGCTTGGATGGGACAGGGCGCGAGCAGTACTTC.

The chain is built from TRBV11-2 and TRBJ2-1, with D unresolved. The germline V gene has CDR1 SGHAT and CDR2 FQNNGV. The V end was cut by 5 bases, the J end by 1 base, with 6 bases between. The CDR3 totals 13 residues. For the CDR3, the DNA is TGTGCCAGCAGCCCCCCTTCCTACAATGAGCAGTTCTTC. As protein: CASSPPSYNEQFF. Variable domain in full (rest from reference TRBV11-2 and TRBJ2-1): EAGVAQSPRYKIIEKRQSVAFWCNPISGHATLYWYQQILGQGPKLLIQFQNNGVVDDSQLPKDRFSAERLKGVDSTLKIQPAKLEDSAVYLCASSPPSYNEQFFGPGTRLTVL.

This clone was detected once. The rearrangement links TRBV19 to TRBJ2-5; D is unresolved. V was clipped by 4 bases and J by 4 bases, with 4 bases between them. The CDR3 length is 11 residues. Germline CDR1 and CDR2: LNHDA and SQIVND (reference sequence). DNA of the CDR3: TGTGCCAGTAGTAAACTAGAGACCCAGTACTTC. This encodes CASSKLETQYF. Using reference TRBV19 and TRBJ2-5 for the parts outside the CDR3, the full variable domain is DGGITQSPKYLFRKEGQNVTLSCEQNLNHDAMYWYRQDPGQGLRLIYYSQIVNDFQKGDIAEGYSVSREKKESFPLTVTSAQKNPTAFYLCASSKLETQYFGPGTRLLVL.

This rearrangement joins TRBV7-9 to TRBJ1-1; tentatively, D is TRBD1 (5 bases). The length of the CDR3 is 12 residues. V gave up 3 bases and J gave up 10 bases, with 12 bases separating them. Germline V gene sequence: CDR1 SEHNR, CDR2 FQNEAQ (reference sequence). CDR3 amino acids: CASSLAQDIAFF. DNA of the CDR3: TGTGCCAGCAGCTTGGCGCAGGACATAGCTTTCTTT.

The chain carries TRBV30 and TRBJ2-7; D remains ambiguous. Per germline, CDR1 GTSNPN and CDR2 SVGIG (reference sequence). The CDR3 totals 13 residues. Trimming pared 3 bases from V and 2 bases from J, leaving 11 bases between. In nucleotides, the CDR3 is TGTGCCTGGAGAAACTTCCTTACCTACGAGCAGTACTTC. Translation: CAWRNFLTYEQYF.

The genes are TRBV29-1 and TRBJ2-2; TRBD2 is a possible D gene (5 bases). Trimming stripped 3 bases from V and 7 bases from J, with 6 bases between. In germline, CDR1 is SQVTM, CDR2 ANQGSEA. The CDR3 sequence is 11 residues long. The CDR3 loop is CSVEGSGELFF. The CDR3 DNA is TGCAGCGTTGAGGGGAGCGGGGAGCTGTTTTTT.

This clone was recorded only once. The chain links TRBV4-3 to TRBJ2-2, with TRBD2 identical over 10 bases. Germline V gene data show CDR1 as LGHNA and CDR2 as YSLEER. V dropped 4 bases and J dropped 3; count of bases not matched to a gene: 2. The length of the CDR3 is 15 residues. CDR3 coding DNA: TGCGCCAGCAGCCCGGGGACTAGCGACACCGGGGAGCTGTTTTTT. Encoded protein: CASSPGTSDTGELFF.

The chain employs TRBV11-2 and TRBJ2-4, with 8 bases aligning to TRBD2. Germline-derived CDR1 and CDR2 are SGHAT and FQNNGV. V shed 8 bases and J 7 bases; nucleotides not matched to a gene: 13. This CDR3 contains 15 residues. In DNA, the CDR3 is TGTGCCAGCGCCTCTTTGACTAGCGCTGCGAACATTCAGTACTTC. Its translation is CASASLTSAANIQYF.